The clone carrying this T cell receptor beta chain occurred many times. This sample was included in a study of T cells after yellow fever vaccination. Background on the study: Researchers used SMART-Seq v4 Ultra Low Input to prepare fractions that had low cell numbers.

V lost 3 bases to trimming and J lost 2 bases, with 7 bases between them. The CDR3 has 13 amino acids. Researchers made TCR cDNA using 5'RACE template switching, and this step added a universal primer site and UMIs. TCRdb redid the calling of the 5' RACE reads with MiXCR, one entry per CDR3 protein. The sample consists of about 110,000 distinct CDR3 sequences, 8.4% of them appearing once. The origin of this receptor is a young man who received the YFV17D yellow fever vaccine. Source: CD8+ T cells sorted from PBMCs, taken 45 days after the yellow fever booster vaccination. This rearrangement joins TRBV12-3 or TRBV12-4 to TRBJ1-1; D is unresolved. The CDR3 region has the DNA TGTGCCAGCAGTTTGGGTTTAAACACTGAAGCTTTCTTT. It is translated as CASSLGLNTEAFF.